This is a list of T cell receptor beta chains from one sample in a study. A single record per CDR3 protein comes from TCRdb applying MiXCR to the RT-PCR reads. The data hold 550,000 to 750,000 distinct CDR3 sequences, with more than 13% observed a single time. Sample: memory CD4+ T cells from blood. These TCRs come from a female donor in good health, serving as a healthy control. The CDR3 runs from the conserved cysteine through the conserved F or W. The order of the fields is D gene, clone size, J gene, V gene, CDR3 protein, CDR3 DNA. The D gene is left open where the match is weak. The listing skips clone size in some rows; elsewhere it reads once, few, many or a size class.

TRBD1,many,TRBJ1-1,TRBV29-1,CSVEGTGTEAFF,TGCAGCGTTGAAGGGACAGGGACTGAAGCTTTCTTT
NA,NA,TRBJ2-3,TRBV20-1,CSAPARGKADTQYF,TGCAGTGCCCCCGCCAGGGGAAAGGCAGATACGCAGTATTTT
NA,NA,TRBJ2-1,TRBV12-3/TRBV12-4,CASSQQGGAYNEQFF,TGTGCCAGCAGCCAACAGGGGGGGGCCTACAATGAGCAGTTCTTC
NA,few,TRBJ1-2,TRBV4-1,CASSQEPLGGQSGYTF,TGCGCCAGCAGCCAAGAACCCCTCGGAGGGCAAAGTGGCTACACCTTC
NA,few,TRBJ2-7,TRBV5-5,CASSPMGDYEQYF,TGTGCCAGCAGCCCCATGGGAGACTACGAGCAGTACTTC
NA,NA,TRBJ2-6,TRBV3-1,CASSQRKVAGANVLTF,TGTGCCAGCAGCCAACGCAAAGTGGCCGGGGCCAACGTCCTGACTTTC
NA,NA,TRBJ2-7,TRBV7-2,CASSKGRTAYEQYF,TGTGCCAGCAGCAAGGGGCGCACAGCCTACGAGCAGTACTTC
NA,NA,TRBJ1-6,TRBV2,CASSVDSPLHF,TGTGCCAGCAGTGTCGATTCACCCCTCCACTTT
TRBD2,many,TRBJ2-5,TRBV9,CASSSRAGVQETQYF,TGTGCCAGCAGCTCAAGAGCGGGGGTCCAAGAGACCCAGTACTTC
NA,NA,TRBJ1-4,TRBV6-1,CASSNRPLANEKLFF,TGTGCCAGCAGTAACCGCCCCCTAGCTAATGAAAAACTGTTTTTT
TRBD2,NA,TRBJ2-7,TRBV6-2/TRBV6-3,CASSRRLASGSYEQYF,TGTGCCAGCAGCCGACGCTTGGCTAGCGGGAGTTACGAGCAGTACTTC
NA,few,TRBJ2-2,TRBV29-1,CSVERSRNTGELFF,TGCAGCGTTGAAAGGTCGAGGAACACCGGGGAGCTGTTTTTT
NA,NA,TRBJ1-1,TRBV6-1,CASSETSRAFF,TGTGCCAGCAGCGAAACTAGTAGGGCTTTCTTT